This TCR beta chain originates from a study of blood T cells in healthy people across ages. Study context: Researchers report that template switching captured about one barcoded beta molecule per two T cells.

This clonotype was observed a handful of times. Antigen: not known. The germline V gene has CDR1 MNHEY and CDR2 SMNVEV (reference sequence). V lost 7 bases and J lost 1; bases outside the gene matches: 6. The CDR3 length is 14 residues. Roughly 9.8 milliliters of peripheral blood were drawn from each donor. With a J-beta primer mix and a sample-barcoded 5' primer, a second PCR ran roughly 6 to 11 cycles. TCRdb analysed the 5' RACE reads with MiXCR anew, one entry per CDR3 protein. Here the sample spans over 600,000 distinct CDR3 sequences, 20% to 25% being singletons. General observations from the study: Per million T cells, the diversity of TCR beta decreased roughly linearly as age advanced. It was held that the diversity estimates obtained from one million T cells were underestimates.

The chain couples TRBV27 to TRBJ1-2; 7 positions match TRBD1. Sample: blood. This TCR derives from a man aged 70 or older in good health. This chain's CDR3 is CASIFRDSNYGYTF. CDR3 DNA: TGTGCCAGCATTTTCCGGGACAGTAACTATGGCTACACCTTC.